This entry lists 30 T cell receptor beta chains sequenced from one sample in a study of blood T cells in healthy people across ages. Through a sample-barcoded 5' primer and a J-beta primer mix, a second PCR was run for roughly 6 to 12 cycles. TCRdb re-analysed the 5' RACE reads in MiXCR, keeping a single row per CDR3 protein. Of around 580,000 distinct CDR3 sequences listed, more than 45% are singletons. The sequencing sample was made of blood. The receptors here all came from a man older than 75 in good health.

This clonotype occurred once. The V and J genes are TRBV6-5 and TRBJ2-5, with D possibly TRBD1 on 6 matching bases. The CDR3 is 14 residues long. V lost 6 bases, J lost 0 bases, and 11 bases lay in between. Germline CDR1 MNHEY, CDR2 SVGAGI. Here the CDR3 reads CASSLGQYQETQYF. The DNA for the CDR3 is TGTGCCAGCAGCTTAGGACAGTACCAAGAGACCCAGTACTTC.

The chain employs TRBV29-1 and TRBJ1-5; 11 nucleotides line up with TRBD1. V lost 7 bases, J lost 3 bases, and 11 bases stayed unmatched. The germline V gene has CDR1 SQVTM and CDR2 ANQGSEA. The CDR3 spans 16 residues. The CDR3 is CSASGGTGGFNQPQHF. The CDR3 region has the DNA TGCAGCGCCTCGGGAGGGACAGGGGGTTTCAATCAGCCCCAGCATTTT.

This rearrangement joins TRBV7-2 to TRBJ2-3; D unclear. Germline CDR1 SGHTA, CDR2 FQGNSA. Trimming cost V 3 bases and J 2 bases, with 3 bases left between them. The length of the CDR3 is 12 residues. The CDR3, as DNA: TGTGCCAGCAGCTTCTACACAGATACGCAGTATTTT. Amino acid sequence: CASSFYTDTQYF.

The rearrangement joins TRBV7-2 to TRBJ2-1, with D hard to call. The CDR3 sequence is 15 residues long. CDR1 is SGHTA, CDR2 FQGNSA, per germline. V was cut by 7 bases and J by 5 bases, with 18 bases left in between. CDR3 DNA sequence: TGTGCCAGCACCTCGAGCAAGGGTCGGCACAATGAGCAGTTCTTC. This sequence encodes CASTSSKGRHNEQFF.

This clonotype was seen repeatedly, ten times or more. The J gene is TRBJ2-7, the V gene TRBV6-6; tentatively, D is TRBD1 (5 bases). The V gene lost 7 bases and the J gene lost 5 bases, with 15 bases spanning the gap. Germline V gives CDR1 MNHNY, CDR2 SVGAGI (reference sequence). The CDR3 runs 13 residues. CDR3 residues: CASTPGQGHEQYF. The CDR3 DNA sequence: TGTGCCAGCACCCCCGGCCAGGGCCACGAGCAGTACTTC.

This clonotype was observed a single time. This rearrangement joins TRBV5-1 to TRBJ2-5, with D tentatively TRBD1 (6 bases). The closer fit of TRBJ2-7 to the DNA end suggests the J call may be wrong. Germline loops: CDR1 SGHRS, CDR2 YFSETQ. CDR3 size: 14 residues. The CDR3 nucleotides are TGCGCCAGCAGCCCCAGGGGTAATCGCTACGAGCAGTACTTC. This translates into CASSPRGNRYEQYF.

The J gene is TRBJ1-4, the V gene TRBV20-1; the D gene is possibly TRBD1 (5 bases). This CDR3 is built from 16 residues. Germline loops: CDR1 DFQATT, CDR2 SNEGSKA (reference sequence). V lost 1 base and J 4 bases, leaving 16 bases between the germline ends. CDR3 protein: CSARAEPQGGNEKLFF. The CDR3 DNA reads TGCAGTGCTAGAGCCGAACCCCAGGGAGGTAATGAAAAACTGTTTTTT.

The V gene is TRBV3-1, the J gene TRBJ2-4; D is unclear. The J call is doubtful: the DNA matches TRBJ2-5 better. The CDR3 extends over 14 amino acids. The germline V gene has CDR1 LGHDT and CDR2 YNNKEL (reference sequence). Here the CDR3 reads CASPFPARAETQYF. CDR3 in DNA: TGTGCCAGCCCTTTCCCGGCAAGGGCGGAGACCCAGTACTTC.

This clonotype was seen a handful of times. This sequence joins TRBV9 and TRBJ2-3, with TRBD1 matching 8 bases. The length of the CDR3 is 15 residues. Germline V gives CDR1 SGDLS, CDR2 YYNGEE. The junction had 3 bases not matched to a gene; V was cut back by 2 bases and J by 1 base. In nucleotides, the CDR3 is TGTGCCAGCAGCGTCCAGGGGGCGGGCACAGATACGCAGTATTTT. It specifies CASSVQGAGTDTQYF.

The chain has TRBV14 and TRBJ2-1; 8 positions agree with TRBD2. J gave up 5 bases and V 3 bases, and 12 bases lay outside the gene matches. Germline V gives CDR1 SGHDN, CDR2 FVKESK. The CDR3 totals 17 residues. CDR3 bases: TGTGCCAGCAGCCAGGATTTGGGACGAGCGGGGGACAATGAGCAGTTCTTC. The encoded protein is CASSQDLGRAGDNEQFF.

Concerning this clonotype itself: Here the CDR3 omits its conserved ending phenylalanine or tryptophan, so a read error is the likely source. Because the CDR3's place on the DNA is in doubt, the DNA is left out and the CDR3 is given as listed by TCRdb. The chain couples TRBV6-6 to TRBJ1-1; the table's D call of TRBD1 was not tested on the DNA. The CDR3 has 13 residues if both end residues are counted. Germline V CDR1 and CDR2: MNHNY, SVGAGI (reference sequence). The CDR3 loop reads CASSYKPQEEAFL.

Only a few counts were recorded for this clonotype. Here the CDR3 DNA reads TGTGCCAGCAGCCAAGCTGGTGGGGAGCAGTACTTC. Its protein is CASSQAGGEQYF. This rearrangement joins TRBV14 to TRBJ2-7; D gene ambiguous. V lost 1 base, J lost 7 bases, and 8 bases lay in between. CDR1 is SGHDN, CDR2 FVKESK, per germline. This CDR3 region has 12 residues. The full variable domain, in which reference TRBV14 and TRBJ2-7 provide the parts outside the CDR3, is EAGVTQFPSHSVIEKGQTVTLRCDPISGHDNLYWYRRVMGKEIKFLLHFVKESKQDESGMPNNRFLAERTGGTYSTLKVQPAELEDSGVYFCASSQAGGEQYFGPGTRLTVT.

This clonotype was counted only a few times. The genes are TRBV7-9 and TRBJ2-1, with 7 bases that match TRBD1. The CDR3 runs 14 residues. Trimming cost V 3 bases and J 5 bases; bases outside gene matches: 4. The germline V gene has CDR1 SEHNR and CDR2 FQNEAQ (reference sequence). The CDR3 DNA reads TGTGCCAGCAGCTTTAATACAGGGGACAATGAGCAGTTCTTC. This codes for CASSFNTGDNEQFF.

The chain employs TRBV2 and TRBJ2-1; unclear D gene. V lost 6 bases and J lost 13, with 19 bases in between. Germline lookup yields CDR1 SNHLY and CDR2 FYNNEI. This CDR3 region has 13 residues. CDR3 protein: CASRSLNIKTQFF. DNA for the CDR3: TGTGCCAGCAGATCCCTGAATATAAAGACCCAGTTCTTC. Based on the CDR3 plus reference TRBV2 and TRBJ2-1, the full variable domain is EPEVTQTPSHQVTQMGQEVILRCVPISNHLYFYWYRQILGQKVEFLVSFYNNEISEKSEIFDDQFSVERPDGSNFTLKIRSTKLEDSAMYFCASRSLNIKTQFFGPGTRLTVL.

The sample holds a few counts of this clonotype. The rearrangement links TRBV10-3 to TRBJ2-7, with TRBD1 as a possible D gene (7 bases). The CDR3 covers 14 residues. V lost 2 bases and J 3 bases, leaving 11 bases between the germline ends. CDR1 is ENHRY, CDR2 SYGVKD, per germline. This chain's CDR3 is CAISEVQGGYEQYF. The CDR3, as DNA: TGTGCCATCAGTGAGGTGCAGGGGGGCTACGAGCAGTACTTC.

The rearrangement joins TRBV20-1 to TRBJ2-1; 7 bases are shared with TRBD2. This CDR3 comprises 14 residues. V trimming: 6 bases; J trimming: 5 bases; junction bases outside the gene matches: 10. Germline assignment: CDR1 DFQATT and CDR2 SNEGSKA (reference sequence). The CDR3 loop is CSAEQAGRHNEQFF. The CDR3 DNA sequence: TGCAGTGCCGAGCAAGCGGGACGCCACAATGAGCAGTTCTTC.

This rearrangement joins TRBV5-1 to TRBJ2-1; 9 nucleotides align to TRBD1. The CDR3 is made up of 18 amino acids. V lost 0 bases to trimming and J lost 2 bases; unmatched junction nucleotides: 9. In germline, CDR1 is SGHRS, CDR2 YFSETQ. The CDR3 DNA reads TGCGCCAGCAGCTTGGCCCCCCGGACAGGGGTCACCTACAATGAGCAGTTCTTC. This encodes CASSLAPRTGVTYNEQFF.

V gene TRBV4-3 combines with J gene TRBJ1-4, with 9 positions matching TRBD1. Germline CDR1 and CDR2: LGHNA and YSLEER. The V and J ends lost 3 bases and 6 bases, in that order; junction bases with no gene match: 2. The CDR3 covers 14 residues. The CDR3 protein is CASSQGQGHEKLFF. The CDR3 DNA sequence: TGCGCCAGCAGCCAGGGACAGGGCCATGAAAAACTGTTTTTT.

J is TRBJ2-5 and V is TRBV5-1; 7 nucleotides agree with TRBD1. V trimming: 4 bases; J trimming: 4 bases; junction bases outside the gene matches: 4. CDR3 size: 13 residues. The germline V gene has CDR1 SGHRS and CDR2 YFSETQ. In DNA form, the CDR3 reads TGCGCCAGCAGCAAGGACAGGCGAGAGACCCAGTACTTC. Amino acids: CASSKDRRETQYF. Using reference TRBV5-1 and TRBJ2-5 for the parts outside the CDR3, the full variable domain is KAGVTQTPRYLIKTRGQQVTLSCSPISGHRSVSWYQQTPGQGLQFLFEYFSETQRNKGNFPGRFSGRQFSNSRSEMNVSTLELGDSALYLCASSKDRRETQYFGPGTRLLVL.

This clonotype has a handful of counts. The CDR3 DNA is TGTGCCAGCAGCCCCGAAAAAATGGGTGACAATGAGCAGTTCTTC. Translation gives CASSPEKMGDNEQFF. The chain has TRBV9 and TRBJ2-1; no firm D call. The germline V and J ends were trimmed by 4 bases and 5 bases, with 16 bases remaining between them. Germline V CDR1 and CDR2: SGDLS, YYNGEE. CDR3 length equals 15 residues.

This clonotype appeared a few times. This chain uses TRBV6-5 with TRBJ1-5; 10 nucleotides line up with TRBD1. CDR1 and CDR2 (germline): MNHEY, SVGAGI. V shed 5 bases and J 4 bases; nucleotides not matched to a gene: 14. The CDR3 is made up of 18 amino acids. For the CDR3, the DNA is TGTGCCAGCAGTAACCCCCCGACAGGGGGCGAGGTTAATCAGCCCCAGCATTTT. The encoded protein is CASSNPPTGGEVNQPQHF.

In nucleotides, the CDR3 is TGCAGCACCTTGGGACAGGGGTACAATGAGCAGTTCTTC. The encoded protein is CSTLGQGYNEQFF. This chain joins TRBV29-1 and TRBJ2-1; 10 bases are shared with TRBD1. V lost 8 bases and J lost 4; bases outside the gene matches: 5. The CDR3 sequence is 13 residues long. Germline values: CDR1 SQVTM, CDR2 ANQGSEA.

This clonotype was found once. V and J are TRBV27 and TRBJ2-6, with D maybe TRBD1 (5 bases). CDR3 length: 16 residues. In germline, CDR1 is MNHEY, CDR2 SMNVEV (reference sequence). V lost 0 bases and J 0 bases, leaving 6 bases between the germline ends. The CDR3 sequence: CASSLSGVSGANVLTF. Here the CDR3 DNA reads TGTGCCAGCAGTTTATCAGGGGTCTCTGGGGCCAACGTCCTGACTTTC.

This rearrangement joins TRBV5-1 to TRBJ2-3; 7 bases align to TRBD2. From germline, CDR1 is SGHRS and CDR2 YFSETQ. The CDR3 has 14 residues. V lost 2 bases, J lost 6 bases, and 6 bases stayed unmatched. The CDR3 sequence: CASSFEGGPDTQYF. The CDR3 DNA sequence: TGCGCCAGCAGCTTCGAGGGAGGGCCGGATACGCAGTATTTT.

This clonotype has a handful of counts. This chain's CDR3 is CASSLGGVETQYF. CDR3 sequence (DNA): TGTGCCAGCAGCTTAGGTGGGGTTGAGACCCAGTACTTC. The chain employs TRBV7-2 and TRBJ2-5; D unclear. The CDR3 spans 13 residues. Trimming removed 1 base from V and 5 bases from J, with 8 bases in between. The germline CDR1 and CDR2 sequences are SGHTA and FQGNSA.

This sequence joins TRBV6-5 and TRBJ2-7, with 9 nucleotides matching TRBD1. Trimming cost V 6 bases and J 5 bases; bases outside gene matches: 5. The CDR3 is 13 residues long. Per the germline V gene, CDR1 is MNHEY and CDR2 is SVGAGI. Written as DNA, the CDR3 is TGTGCCAGCAGCCAGGGACAGGGCGACGAGCAGTACTTC. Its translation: CASSQGQGDEQYF.

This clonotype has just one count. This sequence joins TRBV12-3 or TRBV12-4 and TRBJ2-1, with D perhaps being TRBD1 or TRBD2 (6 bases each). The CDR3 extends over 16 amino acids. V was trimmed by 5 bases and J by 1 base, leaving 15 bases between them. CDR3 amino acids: CASSPGGRGSYNEQFF. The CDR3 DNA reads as TGTGCCAGCAGTCCCGGGGGCAGAGGATCCTACAATGAGCAGTTCTTC.

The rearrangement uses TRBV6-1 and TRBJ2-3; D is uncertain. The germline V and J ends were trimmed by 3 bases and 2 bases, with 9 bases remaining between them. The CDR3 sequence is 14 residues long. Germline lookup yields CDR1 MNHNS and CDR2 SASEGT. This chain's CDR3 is CASSELRLTDTQYF. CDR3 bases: TGTGCCAGCAGTGAGCTTCGTCTCACAGATACGCAGTATTTT.

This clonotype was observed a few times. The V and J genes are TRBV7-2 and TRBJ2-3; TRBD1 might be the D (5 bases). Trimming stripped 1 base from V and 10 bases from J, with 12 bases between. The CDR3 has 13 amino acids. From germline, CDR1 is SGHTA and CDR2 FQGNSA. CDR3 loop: CASSLGQTSAQYF. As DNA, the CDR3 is TGTGCCAGCAGCTTAGGACAGACCTCTGCGCAGTATTTT.

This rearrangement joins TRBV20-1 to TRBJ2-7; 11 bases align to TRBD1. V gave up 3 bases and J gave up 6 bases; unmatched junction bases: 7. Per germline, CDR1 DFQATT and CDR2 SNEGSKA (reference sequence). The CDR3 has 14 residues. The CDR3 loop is CSASLPGQGGEQYF. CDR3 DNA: TGCAGTGCTAGCCTTCCGGGACAGGGGGGCGAGCAGTACTTC.